This entry describes one T cell receptor beta chain. This record belongs to a study of blood T cell repertoires in COVID-19. Across the study: The samples span acute and convalescent COVID-19 from the United States, Italy and Spain. The cDNA or gDNA used as material had been derived from T cells, B-cell-depleted T cells, or PBMCs.

Original processing notes: Researchers report that nucleated cell counts were estimated from reference gene primer amplification. The assay was immunoSEQ multiplex PCR, and TCRdb's table has in-frame clones only and misses some. The D gene and trimming were derived from the DNA, and the V and J assignments and clone size from that table. The repertoire has about 210,000 clones, 84% of them found once; the top ten carry about 9.7%. V lost 4 bases to trimming and J lost 4 bases, with 15 bases between them. The CDR3 is 15 amino acids. From germline, CDR1 is SGDLS and CDR2 YYNGEE. This TCR was sampled from a man aged 50 to 59 with active or convalescent COVID-19. The sample was peripheral blood. The V and J genes are TRBV9 and TRBJ2-1; D might be TRBD2 (6 bases). Here the CDR3 reads CASSPGLGGYNEQFF. DNA for the CDR3: TGTGCCAGCAGCCCCGGGCTAGGAGGGTACAATGAGCAGTTCTTC.